A selection of T cell receptor beta chains follows, all from one sample in a study of cytomegalovirus exposure and HLA in healthy donors. Assay used: immunoSEQ multiplex PCR; TCRdb lists only in-frame clones, some missing. The profile covers more than 150,000 clones, with more than 75% appearing a single time and 2% to 2.5% taken by the ten largest. The sample taken for sequencing was PBMCs. These receptors were taken from a woman aged 25 to 39 in good health and CMV-seropositive. CDR3s include the opening cysteine and the closing phenylalanine or tryptophan. The order of the fields is V gene, D gene, clone size, J gene, CDR3 protein, CDR3 DNA. D genes are given only for firm matches. Where a row states a size, it is once, few, many or the class of an expanded clone; other rows omit it.

TRBV19	TRBD1	NA	TRBJ1-5	CASSTNRDRGGNVDNQPQHF	TGTGCCAGTAGTACAAACCGGGACAGGGGGGGGAATGTGGACAATCAGCCCCAGCATTTT
TRBV5-8	NA	NA	TRBJ2-7	CASSRPTQGLVEQYF	TGCGCCAGCAGCCGACCCACGCAGGGCCTGGTCGAGCAGTACTTC
TRBV7-6	NA	NA	TRBJ1-3	CASSLARSGGSGNTIYF	TGTGCCAGCAGCTTAGCTAGGTCCGGAGGCTCTGGAAACACCATATATTTT
TRBV4-3	NA	NA	TRBJ1-2	CASSPGQGSYGYTF	TGCGCCAGCAGCCCCGGGCAGGGAAGCTATGGCTACACCTTC
TRBV4-2	TRBD2	once	TRBJ2-3	CASSQEGTSGGAVDTQYF	TGTGCCAGCAGCCAAGAGGGCACTAGCGGGGGGGCGGTAGATACGCAGTATTTT
TRBV7-3	TRBD2	NA	TRBJ2-5	CASSPGLAGGTYKETQYF	TGTGCCAGCAGCCCTGGACTAGCGGGGGGAACCTATAAAGAGACCCAGTACTTC
TRBV28	NA	few	TRBJ2-7	CASTQGVYEQYF	TGTGCCAGCACTCAAGGGGTCTACGAGCAGTACTTC
TRBV6-1	NA	NA	TRBJ2-7	CASKAASSYEQYF	TGTGCCAGCAAGGCAGCGAGCTCCTACGAGCAGTACTTC
TRBV28	NA	NA	TRBJ2-7	CASSLGTGTSSYEQYF	TGTGCCAGCAGTTTGGGGACAGGGACTAGCTCCTACGAGCAGTACTTC
TRBV7-9	NA	NA	TRBJ1-1	CASSSSPWLEAFF	TGTGCCAGCAGCTCCAGTCCGTGGCTTGAAGCTTTCTTT
TRBV9	TRBD1	NA	TRBJ1-5	CASSATGGNQPQHF	TGTGCCAGCAGCGCTACAGGGGGCAATCAGCCCCAGCATTTT
TRBV5-1	TRBD2	few	TRBJ2-7	CASSSPGGGLSREQYF	TGCGCCAGCAGCTCCCCGGGGGGGGGCCTCTCTCGGGAGCAGTACTTC
TRBV4-3	NA	NA	TRBJ1-5	CASSQEAGVGQPQHF	TGCGCCAGCAGCCAAGAAGCAGGGGTGGGGCAGCCCCAGCATTTT
TRBV29-1	NA	NA	TRBJ2-7	CSVGPTGLSYEQYF	TGCAGCGTTGGACCGACAGGCCTGTCCTACGAGCAGTACTTC
TRBV7-9	NA	few	TRBJ1-3	CASSYRRAGNTIYF	TGTGCCAGCAGCTATCGGCGGGCTGGAAACACCATATATTTT
TRBV4-1	NA	NA	TRBJ2-7	CASSQAPGNIHTEQYF	TGCGCCAGCAGCCAAGCTCCCGGGAACATTCATACCGAGCAGTACTTC
TRBV10-3	TRBD2	NA	TRBJ2-1	CAISGSLLAGDNNEQFF	TGTGCCATCAGTGGGTCCCTCCTAGCGGGGGACAACAATGAGCAGTTCTTC
TRBV7-2	NA	NA	TRBJ1-4	CASSLDSPATNEKLFF	TGTGCCAGCAGCTTGGACAGCCCTGCAACTAATGAAAAACTGTTTTTT
TRBV6-4	TRBD1	few	TRBJ2-7	CASSDLDRESYEQYF	TGTGCCAGCAGTGACCTGGACAGGGAGTCCTACGAGCAGTACTTC
TRBV18	TRBD1	NA	TRBJ1-2	CASSPSPGTGANLYGYTF	TGTGCCAGCTCACCATCACCTGGGACAGGGGCGAACCTCTATGGCTACACCTTC
TRBV6-6	NA	few	TRBJ2-7	CATGGTEGSEQYF	TGTGCCACAGGGGGGACAGAGGGGTCCGAGCAGTACTTC
TRBV4-1	NA	NA	TRBJ1-5	CASSQERSNQPQHF	TGCGCCAGCAGCCAAGAGCGTAGCAATCAGCCCCAGCATTTT
TRBV5-4	NA	NA	TRBJ2-6	CASSLDSSGANVLTF	TGTGCCAGCAGCTTGGACAGCTCTGGGGCCAACGTCCTGACTTTC
TRBV27	TRBD1	NA	TRBJ1-1	CATHTRQGRNTEAFF	TGTGCCACCCATACGAGACAGGGCCGGAACACTGAAGCTTTCTTT
TRBV5-4	TRBD1	NA	TRBJ1-1	CASSLGLGQGRLNTEAFF	TGTGCCAGCAGCTTGGGGCTGGGACAGGGGCGTTTGAACACTGAAGCTTTCTTT
TRBV4-2	TRBD2	NA	TRBJ2-2	CASSRSGGAESGELFF	TGTGCCAGCAGCCGGAGCGGGGGGGCCGAGTCCGGGGAGCTGTTTTTT
TRBV2	TRBD1	NA	TRBJ2-7	CASSDLTGERYEQYF	TGTGCCAGCAGTGATTTGACAGGGGAGAGGTACGAGCAGTACTTC
TRBV4-2	NA	NA	TRBJ1-2	CASSPQGFGYTF	TGTGCCAGCAGCCCCCAGGGATTCGGCTACACCTTC
TRBV7-8	TRBD1	NA	TRBJ2-7	CASSPWTGSDSYEQYF	TGTGCCAGCAGCCCATGGACAGGTTCCGACTCCTACGAGCAGTACTTC
TRBV27	NA	few	TRBJ1-1	CASSLQARNTEAFF	TGTGCCAGCAGTTTACAGGCGAGGAACACTGAAGCTTTCTTT
TRBV5-5	NA	few	TRBJ2-1	CASSLVRLNEQFF	TGTGCCAGCAGCTTGGTGCGGCTAAATGAGCAGTTCTTC
TRBV10-3	NA	NA	TRBJ2-3	CAISSGADTDTQYF	TGTGCCATCAGTAGTGGGGCCGACACAGATACGCAGTATTTT
TRBV7-9	NA	NA	TRBJ1-2	CASSYLDNRPGGYGYTF	TGTGCCAGCAGCTATCTGGACAATCGGCCGGGGGGCTATGGCTACACCTTC
TRBV28	NA	NA	TRBJ1-6	CASSRVTYNSPLHF	TGTGCCAGCAGCAGGGTAACCTATAATTCACCCCTCCACTTT
TRBV28	TRBD1	NA	TRBJ1-4	CASRDRGAEKLFF	TGTGCCAGCAGGGACAGGGGGGCAGAAAAACTGTTTTTT
TRBV19	NA	once	TRBJ1-2	CASRTTGTNYGYTF	TGTGCCAGTAGGACGACAGGAACTAACTATGGCTACACCTTC
TRBV5-1	NA	NA	TRBJ2-1	CASSFLSRDEQFF	TGCGCCAGCAGCTTCCTCTCTCGGGATGAGCAGTTCTTC
TRBV15	NA	NA	TRBJ1-2	CATSRERTDYRDGYTF	TGTGCCACCAGCAGAGAGCGTACAGACTATAGGGATGGCTACACCTTC
TRBV7-9	NA	NA	TRBJ1-1	CASEGPSVRTGTAFF	TGTGCCAGCGAGGGGCCCTCTGTGAGAACAGGGACAGCTTTCTTT
TRBV9	TRBD2	NA	TRBJ2-7	CASSDQAGTRGEQYF	TGTGCCAGCAGCGACCAAGCTGGGACTAGGGGCGAGCAGTACTTC
TRBV5-4	NA	NA	TRBJ1-2	CASSPSGDDYGYTF	TGTGCCAGCAGCCCGAGCGGGGACGACTATGGCTACACCTTC
TRBV18	TRBD2	NA	TRBJ2-3	CASSLLTSGTDTQYF	TGTGCCAGCTCACTCCTCACTAGCGGCACAGATACGCAGTATTTT
TRBV7-3	TRBD2	once	TRBJ2-1	CASSLVAGAGYNEQFF	TGTGCCAGCAGCTTAGTAGCGGGGGCGGGGTACAATGAGCAGTTCTTC
TRBV30	TRBD1	NA	TRBJ1-5	CAWSARQGFHQPQHF	TGTGCCTGGAGTGCCCGACAGGGGTTCCATCAGCCCCAGCATTTT
TRBV4-3	TRBD1	NA	TRBJ1-5	CASSRLWDRGGSSNQPQHF	TGCGCCAGCAGCCGCCTGTGGGACAGGGGAGGATCGAGCAATCAGCCCCAGCATTTT
TRBV7-9	TRBD1	few	TRBJ2-7	CASSPDRNFYEQYF	TGTGCCAGCAGCCCGGACAGGAATTTCTACGAGCAGTACTTC
TRBV7-2	TRBD1	NA	TRBJ1-4	CASSLGGSAGGEKLFF	TGTGCCAGCAGCTTAGGAGGGTCAGCAGGGGGGGAAAAACTGTTTTTT
TRBV28	NA	NA	TRBJ1-5	CASSLEPNRGQPQHF	TGTGCCAGCAGTTTAGAACCAAACCGCGGTCAGCCCCAGCATTTT
TRBV7-2	NA	NA	TRBJ2-7	CASSSPGGGEQYF	TGTGCCAGCAGCTCCCCCGGCGGTGGGGAGCAGTACTTC
TRBV7-2	TRBD2	NA	TRBJ2-1	CASSSPALAGGSYNEQFF	TGTGCCAGCAGCTCCCCAGCACTAGCGGGGGGCTCCTACAATGAGCAGTTCTTC
TRBV10-2	NA	NA	TRBJ2-3	CASSERGTSTDTQYF	TGCGCCAGCAGTGAGCGGGGGACGAGCACAGATACGCAGTATTTT
TRBV5-1	NA	NA	TRBJ2-2	CASSLEQGNTGELFF	TGCGCCAGCAGCTTGGAACAGGGAAACACCGGGGAGCTGTTTTTT
TRBV6-1	NA	NA	TRBJ1-2	CASSDPYGGYGAIYGYTF	TGTGCCAGCAGTGATCCATACGGAGGGTACGGGGCAATCTATGGCTACACCTTC
TRBV9	TRBD2	once	TRBJ2-2	CASSVAGGNTGELFF	TGTGCCAGCAGCGTAGCGGGGGGTAACACCGGGGAGCTGTTTTTT
TRBV18	NA	NA	TRBJ2-5	CASSPQGLSSYF	TGTGCCAGCTCACCCCAGGGGCTTTCATCGTACTTC
TRBV10-3	TRBD1	NA	TRBJ2-4	CAISDRGLAKNIQYF	TGTGCCATCAGCGACAGGGGGCTAGCCAAAAACATTCAGTACTTC
TRBV7-2	NA	NA	TRBJ2-2	CASSLAIGALGELFF	TGTGCCAGCAGCTTAGCGATAGGGGCGCTGGGGGAGCTGTTTTTT